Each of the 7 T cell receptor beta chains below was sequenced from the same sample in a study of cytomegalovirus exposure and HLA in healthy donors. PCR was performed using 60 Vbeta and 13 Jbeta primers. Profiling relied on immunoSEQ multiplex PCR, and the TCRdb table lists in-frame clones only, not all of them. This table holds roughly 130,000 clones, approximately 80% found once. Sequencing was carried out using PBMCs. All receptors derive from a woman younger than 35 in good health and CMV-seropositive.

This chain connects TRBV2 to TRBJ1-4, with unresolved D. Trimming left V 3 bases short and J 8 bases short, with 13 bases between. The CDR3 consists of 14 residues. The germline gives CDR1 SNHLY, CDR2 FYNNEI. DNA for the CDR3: TGTGCCAGCAGTGAGGGCAGATTAGAGGAAAAACTGTTTTTT. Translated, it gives CASSEGRLEEKLFF. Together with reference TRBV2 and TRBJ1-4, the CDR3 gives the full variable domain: EPEVTQTPSHQVTQMGQEVILRCVPISNHLYFYWYRQILGQKVEFLVSFYNNEISEKSEIFDDQFSVERPDGSNFTLKIRSTKLEDSAMYFCASSEGRLEEKLFFGSGTQLSVL.

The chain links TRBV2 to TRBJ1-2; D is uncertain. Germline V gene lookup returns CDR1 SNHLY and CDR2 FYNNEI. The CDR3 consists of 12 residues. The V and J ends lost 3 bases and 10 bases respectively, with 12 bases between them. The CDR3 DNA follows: TGTGCCAGCAGTGAGGAGGTCAGAACCTACACCTTC. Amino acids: CASSEEVRTYTF.

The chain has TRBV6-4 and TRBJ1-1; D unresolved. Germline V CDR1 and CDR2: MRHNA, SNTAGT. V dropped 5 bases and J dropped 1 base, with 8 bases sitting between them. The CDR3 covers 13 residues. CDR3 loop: CASSPTGNTEAFF. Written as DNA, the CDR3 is TGTGCCAGCAGTCCGACGGGGAACACTGAAGCTTTCTTT.

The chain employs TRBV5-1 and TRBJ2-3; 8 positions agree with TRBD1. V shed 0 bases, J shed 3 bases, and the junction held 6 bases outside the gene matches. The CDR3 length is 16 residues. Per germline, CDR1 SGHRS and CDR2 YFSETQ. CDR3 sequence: CASSLAQGANTDTQYF. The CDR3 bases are TGCGCCAGCAGCTTGGCCCAGGGGGCGAATACAGATACGCAGTATTTT.

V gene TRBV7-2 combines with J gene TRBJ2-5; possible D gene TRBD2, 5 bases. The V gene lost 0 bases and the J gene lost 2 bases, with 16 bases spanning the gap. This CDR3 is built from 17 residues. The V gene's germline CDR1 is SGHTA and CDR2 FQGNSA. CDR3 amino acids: CASSLAVGSPGQETQYF. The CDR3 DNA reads TGTGCCAGCAGCTTAGCGGTAGGCTCCCCGGGGCAAGAGACCCAGTACTTC.

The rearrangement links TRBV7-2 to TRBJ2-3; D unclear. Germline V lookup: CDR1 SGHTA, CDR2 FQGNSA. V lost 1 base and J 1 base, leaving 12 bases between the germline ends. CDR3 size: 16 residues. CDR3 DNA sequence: TGTGCCAGCAGCTTAGGGTCGGCAGGCGGCACAGATACGCAGTATTTT. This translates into CASSLGSAGGTDTQYF.

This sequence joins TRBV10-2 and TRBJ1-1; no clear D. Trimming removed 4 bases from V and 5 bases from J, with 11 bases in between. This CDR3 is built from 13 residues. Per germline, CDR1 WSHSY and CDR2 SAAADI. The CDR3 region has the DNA TGCGCCAGCAGTGCCCCTTATCGTACTGAAGCTTTCTTT. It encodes CASSAPYRTEAFF.